The 22 T cell receptor beta chains listed next were all sequenced from one sample in a study of memory CD4+ T cells and cytomegalovirus serostatus (dated by TCRdb to between 2018 and 2021). Libraries were prepared through the immunoSEQ multiplex PCR assay. TCRdb retrieved this table from immuneACCESS and kept in-frame rearrangements only. Not all clones are present; in checked studies, unresolved V genes account for under half, and no reason is known for the remainder. The sample contains under 75,000 clones, about three quarters of them found a single time. Clones ranked in the top ten supply 0.53% of the sample. Single viable CD3+CD4+CD8-CD45RO+ cells were sorted as memory CD4+ T cells on a FACSAria II. Source material: memory CD4+ T cells from blood. The receptors derive from an adult in good health and CMV-seronegative. Some clones in this sample may be carry-over from other donors' samples.

CDR3 loop: CASSLAQGPYEQYF. CDR3 in DNA: TGTGCCAGCAGCTTGGCGCAGGGGCCCTACGAGCAGTACTTC. The J gene is TRBJ2-7, the V gene TRBV7-9; possibly TRBD1 for D (6 bases). From germline, CDR1 is SEHNR and CDR2 FQNEAQ (reference sequence). This CDR3 spans 14 amino acids. The V gene lost 3 bases and the J gene lost 2 bases, with 11 bases spanning the gap.

The CDR3: CASSRPGGQTQYF. CDR3 nucleotides: TGTGCCAGCAGCCGCCCGGGTGGACAGACCCAGTACTTC. The rearrangement links TRBV7-2 to TRBJ2-5; D unclear. V was pared by 5 bases and J by 6 bases, with 13 bases between. CDR1 is SGHTA, CDR2 FQGNSA, per germline. This CDR3 has 13 amino acids.

This chain joins TRBV6-5 and TRBJ2-2, with 9 positions matching TRBD2. Germline trimming cut 5 bases from V and 5 bases from J; bases unmatched to any gene: 6. Germline V gene sequence: CDR1 MNHEY, CDR2 SVGAGI. CDR3 length: 15 residues. CDR3: CASSPAGGATGELFF. In nucleotides, the CDR3 is TGTGCCAGCAGTCCAGCGGGAGGAGCGACCGGGGAGCTGTTTTTT.

In this sample, this clone turned up a few times. The rearrangement links TRBV5-6 to TRBJ1-6, with a tentative D call TRBD1 (5 bases). The CDR3 sequence is 14 residues long. Trimming left V 3 bases short and J 14 bases short, with 18 bases between. The V gene's germline CDR1 is SGHDT and CDR2 YYEEEE. For the CDR3, the DNA is TGTGCCAGCAGCTGGGGGGAGGGGTCGTCAACCCTCCACTTT. Protein: CASSWGEGSSTLHF.

The CDR3 spells CSVGGTGVSYGYTF. The CDR3 region has the DNA TGCAGCGTTGGGGGGACAGGGGTGTCCTATGGCTACACCTTC. The rearrangement joins TRBV29-1 to TRBJ1-2; 10 bases map to TRBD1. This CDR3 contains 14 residues. V was pared by 4 bases and J by 4 bases, with 6 bases of the junction left unmatched. Per the germline V gene, CDR1 is SQVTM and CDR2 is ANQGSEA.

V usage is TRBV5-1 and J usage is TRBJ1-2; D call uncertain. The germline V and J ends were trimmed by 0 bases and 2 bases, with 11 bases remaining between them. This CDR3 region has 15 residues. Germline V lookup: CDR1 SGHRS, CDR2 YFSETQ. DNA of the CDR3: TGCGCCAGCAGCTTGGATGGGAGCCCCAACTATGGCTACACCTTC. Residues: CASSLDGSPNYGYTF.

The chain is built from TRBV28 and TRBJ1-1; TRBD1 matches at 7 bases. J lost 0 bases, V lost 6 bases, and 10 bases had no gene match. CDR3 length: 16 amino acids. The V gene's germline CDR1 is MDHEN and CDR2 SYDVKM. The CDR3 protein is CASRFTTGTVNTEAFF. The DNA for the CDR3 is TGTGCCAGCAGATTCACCACCGGGACAGTGAACACTGAAGCTTTCTTT.

The chain uses TRBV30 and TRBJ1-4, with 7 bases aligning to TRBD1. The germline gives CDR1 GTSNPN, CDR2 SVGIG (reference sequence). J was trimmed by 7 bases and V by 5 bases; bases with no gene match: 7. The CDR3 extends over 13 amino acids. The DNA for the CDR3 is TGTGCCTGGGCCACAGGGGACGGTGAAAAACTGTTTTTT. Amino acids: CAWATGDGEKLFF.

V is TRBV7-9 and J is TRBJ1-5, with 10 bases aligning to TRBD1. The CDR3 spans 16 residues. The V gene's germline CDR1 is SEHNR and CDR2 FQNEAQ (reference sequence). V gave up 5 bases and J gave up 1 base; unmatched junction bases: 5. CDR3 coding DNA: TGTGCCAGCAGCCGTGACAGGGGGCTGAGCAATCAGCCCCAGCATTTT. Residues: CASSRDRGLSNQPQHF.

J is TRBJ2-5 and V is TRBV2; possible D gene TRBD1, 6 bases. This CDR3 is 11 amino acids long. V lost 10 bases to trimming and J lost 4 bases, with 10 bases between them. The germline V gene has CDR1 SNHLY and CDR2 FYNNEI. This CDR3 reads CATGQTETQYF. The DNA of the CDR3 is TGTGCCACTGGACAGACAGAGACCCAGTACTTC.

This sequence joins TRBV28 and TRBJ1-5; D gene uncertain. V was shortened by 8 bases and J by 3 bases, with 8 bases between the two germline ends. There are 12 residues in the CDR3. The V gene's germline CDR1 is MDHEN and CDR2 SYDVKM. The CDR3 sequence: CASHSINQPQHF. The CDR3, as DNA: TGTGCCAGCCACAGCATCAATCAGCCCCAGCATTTT.

The chain has TRBV10-3 and TRBJ2-1; 9 bases are shared with TRBD2. The trim removed 2 bases at V and 6 bases at J, leaving 5 bases unmatched. The CDR3 has 15 amino acids. From germline, CDR1 is ENHRY and CDR2 SYGVKD. CDR3: CAISEGSGRPNEQFF. As DNA, the CDR3 is TGTGCCATCAGTGAGGGGAGCGGGAGGCCCAATGAGCAGTTCTTC.

This clone was detected once. The chain has TRBV27 and TRBJ2-3; 10 nucleotides line up with TRBD1. The CDR3 is made up of 17 amino acids. Germline trimming cut 9 bases from V and 2 bases from J; bases unmatched to any gene: 14. Germline V gene sequence: CDR1 MNHEY, CDR2 SMNVEV (reference sequence). The CDR3: CASTRLSGTGATDTQYF. The CDR3 DNA sequence: TGTGCCAGTACAAGACTGTCCGGGACAGGGGCCACAGATACGCAGTATTTT.

The J gene is TRBJ1-5, the V gene TRBV28; D remains ambiguous. V dropped 4 bases and J dropped 2 bases, with 12 bases sitting between them. Germline loops: CDR1 MDHEN, CDR2 SYDVKM. The CDR3 runs to 15 residues. As DNA, the CDR3 is TGTGCCAGCAGTTCGACGGCCATGGGCAATCAGCCCCAGCATTTT. This encodes CASSSTAMGNQPQHF. The full variable domain, rest sourced from reference TRBV28 and TRBJ1-5, is DVKVTQSSRYLVKRTGEKVFLECVQDMDHENMFWYRQDPGLGLRLIYFSYDVKMKEKGDIPEGYSVSREKKERFSLILESASTNQTSMYLCASSSTAMGNQPQHFGDGTRLSIL.

This clone was counted a single time. CDR3 protein: CASSLGPAQYF. The DNA of the CDR3 is TGTGCCAGCAGTTTAGGGCCCGCCCAGTACTTC. The chain links TRBV28 to TRBJ2-5; D gene ambiguous. The CDR3 is 11 amino acids. The germline CDR1 and CDR2 sequences are MDHEN and SYDVKM. The ends were cut back, 2 bases at V and 9 bases at J, with 7 bases in the middle.

This clone was seen more than once but under ten times. The V and J genes are TRBV7-2 and TRBJ2-5; unclear D gene. V shed 5 bases and J shed 4 bases, with 17 bases lying between them. The CDR3 totals 15 residues. Germline values: CDR1 SGHTA, CDR2 FQGNSA. CDR3 sequence (DNA): TGTGCCAGCAGCCCTTGGACGGGCTCGGGAGAGACCCAGTACTTC. Amino acid sequence: CASSPWTGSGETQYF.

This chain uses TRBV18 with TRBJ1-2; 7 nucleotides match TRBD1. There are 15 residues in the CDR3. V was pared by 2 bases and J by 4 bases, with 7 bases of the junction left unmatched. Germline CDR1 is KGHSH and CDR2 is LQKENI. The CDR3 spells CASSPVGTDLYGYTF. The DNA of the CDR3 is TGTGCCAGCTCACCAGTGGGGACAGACCTCTATGGCTACACCTTC.

This clone was seen a few times. The chain links TRBV4-1 to TRBJ2-4; perhaps TRBD2 as D (5 bases). The V gene lost 6 bases and the J gene lost 1 base, with 16 bases spanning the gap. There are 16 residues in the CDR3. Germline loops: CDR1 MGHRA, CDR2 YSYEKL. CDR3 sequence (DNA): TGCGCCAGCAGTATAGCGAGGTTGGAGGCCAAAAACATTCAGTACTTC. As protein: CASSIARLEAKNIQYF.

This clone was detected only once. V is TRBV15 and J is TRBJ2-1; 8 positions match TRBD2. Germline V gene sequence: CDR1 LNHNV, CDR2 YYDKDF (reference sequence). The V segment lost 3 bases and the J segment 5 bases; nucleotides outside the gene matches: 6. The CDR3 consists of 15 residues. The CDR3 sequence is CATSRDGRENNEQFF. The CDR3 bases are TGTGCCACCAGCAGGGACGGGAGGGAAAACAATGAGCAGTTCTTC.

The chain couples TRBV19 to TRBJ1-1; perhaps TRBD1 as D (5 bases). With 5 bases removed from V and 8 bases from J, the gap between germline ends came to 18 bases. CDR3 length: 14 residues. Looked up from germline, CDR1 is LNHDA and CDR2 is SQIVND (reference sequence). The CDR3 nucleotides read TGTGCCAGTAGTGTCGGGGGAAGTGGAGTCGAAGCTTTCTTT. Translated, it gives CASSVGGSGVEAFF.

The V and J genes are TRBV21-1 and TRBJ1-3; TRBD1, the table's D call, was not compared with the DNA. TRBV21-1 is a pseudogene locus. The CDR3 runs to 15 residues. The CDR3: CASSRDRVLGNTIYF. The CDR3 region has the DNA TGTGCCAGCAGCAGGGACAGGGTACTCGGAAACACCATATATTTT.

V gene TRBV5-1 combines with J gene TRBJ2-3; 8 nucleotides align to TRBD2. Germline V gives CDR1 SGHRS, CDR2 YFSETQ. The CDR3 is made up of 14 amino acids. V was pared by 0 bases and J by 5 bases, with 2 bases of the junction left unmatched. Here the CDR3 DNA reads TGCGCCAGCAGCTTGGCCAGCGGGGGAGATACGCAGTATTTT. It translates to CASSLASGGDTQYF.